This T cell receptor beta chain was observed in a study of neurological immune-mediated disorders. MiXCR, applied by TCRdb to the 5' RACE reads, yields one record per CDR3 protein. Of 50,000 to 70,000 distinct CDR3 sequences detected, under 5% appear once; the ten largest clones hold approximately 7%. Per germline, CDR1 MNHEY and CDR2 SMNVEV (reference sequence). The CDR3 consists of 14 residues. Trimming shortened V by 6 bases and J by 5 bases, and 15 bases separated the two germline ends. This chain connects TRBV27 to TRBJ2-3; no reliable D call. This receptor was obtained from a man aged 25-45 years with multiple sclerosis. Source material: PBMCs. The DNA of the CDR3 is TGTGCCAGCAGCCTCCAACGTTCCCGAGATACGCAGTATTTT. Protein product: CASSLQRSRDTQYF.